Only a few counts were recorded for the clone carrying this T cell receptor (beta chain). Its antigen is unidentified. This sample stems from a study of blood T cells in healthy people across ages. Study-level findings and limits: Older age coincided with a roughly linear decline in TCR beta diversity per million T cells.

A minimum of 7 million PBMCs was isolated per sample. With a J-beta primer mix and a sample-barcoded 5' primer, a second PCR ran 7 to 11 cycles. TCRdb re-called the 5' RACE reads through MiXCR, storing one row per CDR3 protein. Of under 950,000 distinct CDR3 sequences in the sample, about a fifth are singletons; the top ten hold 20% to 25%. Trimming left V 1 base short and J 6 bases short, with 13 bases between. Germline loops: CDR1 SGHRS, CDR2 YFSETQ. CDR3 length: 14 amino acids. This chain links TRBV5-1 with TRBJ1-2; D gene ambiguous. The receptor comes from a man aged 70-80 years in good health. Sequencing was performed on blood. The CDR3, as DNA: TGCGCCAGCAGCTTGTCGACAAGGAAGGATGGCTACACCTTC. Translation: CASSLSTRKDGYTF.